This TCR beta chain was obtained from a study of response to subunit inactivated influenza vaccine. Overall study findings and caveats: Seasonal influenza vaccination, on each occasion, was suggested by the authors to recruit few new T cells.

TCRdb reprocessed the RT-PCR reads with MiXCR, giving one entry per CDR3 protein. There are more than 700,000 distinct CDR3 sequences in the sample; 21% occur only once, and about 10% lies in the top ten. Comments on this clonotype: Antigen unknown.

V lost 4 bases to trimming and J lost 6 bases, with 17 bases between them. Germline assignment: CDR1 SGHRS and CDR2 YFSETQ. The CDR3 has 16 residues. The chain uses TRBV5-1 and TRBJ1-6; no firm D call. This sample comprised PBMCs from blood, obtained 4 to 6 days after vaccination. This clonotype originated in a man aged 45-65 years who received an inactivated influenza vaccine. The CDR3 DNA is TGCGCCAGCAGCGTGTACGGTGGGTCGGGTAATTCACCCCTCCACTTT. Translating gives CASSVYGGSGNSPLHF. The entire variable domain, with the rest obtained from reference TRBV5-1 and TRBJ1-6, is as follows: KAGVTQTPRYLIKTRGQQVTLSCSPISGHRSVSWYQQTPGQGLQFLFEYFSETQRNKGNFPGRFSGRQFSNSRSEMNVSTLELGDSALYLCASSVYGGSGNSPLHFGNGTRLTVT.